The rows below give T cell receptor beta chains drawn from one sample of a study of T cell responses to AZD1222 COVID-19 vaccine. Clones were read by immunoSEQ multiplex PCR, and TCRdb kept only the in-frame ones, dropping some. This sample has about 150,000 clones, with 93% found just once. The sequencing used peripheral blood, collected on day 0 of AZD1222 vaccination. All receptors derive from an adult in good health. Each CDR3 is given with its conserved first and last residue. Each record gives: V gene, D gene, J gene, clone size, CDR3 DNA, CDR3 protein. The D gene is left open where the match is weak. Only part of the rows carry a size: once, few, many, or a class if the clone is expanded.

TRBV6-5,-,TRBJ1-5,-,TGTGCCACCCGTAAAACCACGGATCAGCCCCAGCATTTT,CATRKTTDQPQHF
TRBV7-9,TRBD1,TRBJ1-2,-,TGTGCCAGCAGCCAACAGGGGGCGCAGAACTGGGGCTACACCTTC,CASSQQGAQNWGYTF
TRBV10-3,-,TRBJ1-2,once,TGTGCCATCAGTGAGTCGAAATCCTACAGAGTCTATGGCTACACCTTC,CAISESKSYRVYGYTF
TRBV5-4,-,TRBJ2-1,-,TGTGCCAGCAGCTCCTACAGGGTGGGGGACAATGAGCAGTTCTTC,CASSSYRVGDNEQFF
TRBV28,-,TRBJ2-7,-,TGTGCCAGCAGTAACCAACGGGTTCCCCGTACCTACGAGCAGTACTTC,CASSNQRVPRTYEQYF
TRBV7-8,-,TRBJ2-4,-,TGTGCCAGCAGCTTAATGCGGTCGGGGATGTCGGCCAAAAACATTCAGTACTTC,CASSLMRSGMSAKNIQYF
TRBV19,TRBD1,TRBJ1-2,-,TGTGCCACCGCCGGGACAGGGGGTTATGGCTACACCTTC,CATAGTGGYGYTF
TRBV28,-,TRBJ2-2,-,TGTGCCAGCAGTCCCCCCGGGGACGGGGAGCTGTTTTTT,CASSPPGDGELFF
TRBV2,-,TRBJ1-5,-,TGTGCCAGCAGGGGGGACAGCAATCAGCCCCAGCATTTT,CASRGDSNQPQHF
TRBV18,-,TRBJ2-2,-,TGTGCCAGCTCACCACGATCGGCAGGGGACACCGGGGAGCTGTTTTTT,CASSPRSAGDTGELFF
TRBV3-1/TRBV3-2,-,TRBJ1-6,few,TGTGCCAGCAGCCAACAGGGATATAATTCACCCCTCCACTTT,CASSQQGYNSPLHF
TRBV28,TRBD1,TRBJ1-1,-,TGTGCCAGCAGTGCTCCCGACAGGGGCACTGAAGCTTTCTTT,CASSAPDRGTEAFF
TRBV2,TRBD2,TRBJ2-7,-,TGTGCCAGCAGTCCGACTAGCGACGAGCAGTACTTC,CASSPTSDEQYF
TRBV2,-,TRBJ1-2,-,TGTGCCAGCAGTGAGGGGGTTTTGTTCGGAGGCTATGGCTACACCTTC,CASSEGVLFGGYGYTF
TRBV11-2,-,TRBJ1-1,-,TGTGCCAGCAGCTTGGGATGGACCGAGACTGAAGCTTTCTTT,CASSLGWTETEAFF
TRBV19,-,TRBJ1-2,-,TGTGCCAGTCTTTCCGGGACATACTATGGCTACACCTTC,CASLSGTYYGYTF
TRBV24-1,-,TRBJ1-5,-,TGTGCCACCAGTGAAGTGTATAGCAATCAGCCCCAGCATTTT,CATSEVYSNQPQHF
TRBV4-1,-,TRBJ1-2,-,TGCGCCAGCAGCCAGGACCGGGACACCTATGGCTACACCTTC,CASSQDRDTYGYTF
TRBV21-1,-,TRBJ1-1,-,TGTGCCACCTCCCGGGAGCCAACGTACACTGAAGCTTTCTTT,CATSREPTYTEAFF
TRBV28,-,TRBJ1-1,-,TGTGCCAGCAGTTTGGATGTGACAACGAACACTGAAGCTTTCTTT,CASSLDVTTNTEAFF
TRBV30,-,TRBJ1-4,once,TGTGCCTGGAGTAGGGGTCAGCTTAATGAAAAACTGTTTTTT,CAWSRGQLNEKLFF
TRBV27,TRBD1,TRBJ2-1,-,TGTGCCAGCAGTTTCACCGGGACAGGGGGCGGTGAGCAGTTCTTC,CASSFTGTGGGEQFF
TRBV6-1,-,TRBJ1-3,-,TGTGCCAGCAGTGAAGGGCACCACTCTGGAAACACCATATATTTT,CASSEGHHSGNTIYF
TRBV28,-,TRBJ1-2,-,TGTGCCATAAGGGGGGCCTATGGATACACCTTC,CAIRGAYGYTF
TRBV5-1,TRBD2,TRBJ2-7,-,TGCGCCAGCAGCTTGGAAGCGGGAGTTGAGCAGTACTTC,CASSLEAGVEQYF
TRBV7-8,-,TRBJ1-3,-,TGTGCCAGCAGCCCCCCGGGTGGCTCTGGAAACACCATATATTTT,CASSPPGGSGNTIYF
TRBV6-1,TRBD2,TRBJ2-5,-,TGTGCCAGCAGTGATTTTCTAGCGGGACAAGAGACCCAGTACTTC,CASSDFLAGQETQYF
TRBV19,-,TRBJ1-4,-,TGTGCCAGTAGTGGTGTTGTCGATGAAAAACTGTTTTTT,CASSGVVDEKLFF
TRBV19,-,TRBJ1-6,-,TGTGCCAGTAGTATAGCTTGGCAGTATAATTCACCCCTCCACTTT,CASSIAWQYNSPLHF
TRBV19,-,TRBJ1-2,-,TGTGCCAGTAGTACCCCTGAAAGGGCCGGCTACACCTTC,CASSTPERAGYTF
TRBV12-5,-,TRBJ2-1,-,TGTGCTAGTGGTCCAAGACAGCCATCGAGCTCCTACAATGAGCAGTTCTTC,CASGPRQPSSSYNEQFF
TRBV1,-,TRBJ2-1,-,TGCACCAGCAGCCAAGATAGGATAGCGGGAGGCCCTGGGGGTGAGCAGTTCTTC,CTSSQDRIAGGPGGEQFF